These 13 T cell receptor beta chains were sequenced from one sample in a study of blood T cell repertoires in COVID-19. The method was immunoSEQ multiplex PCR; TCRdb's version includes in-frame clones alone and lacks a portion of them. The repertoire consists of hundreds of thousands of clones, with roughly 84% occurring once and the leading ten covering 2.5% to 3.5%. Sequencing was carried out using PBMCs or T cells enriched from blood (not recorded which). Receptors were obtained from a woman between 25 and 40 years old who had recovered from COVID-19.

CDR3 residues: CASLLPYEQYF. CDR3 nucleotides: TGTGCCAGCTTACTTCCCTACGAGCAGTACTTC. V and J are TRBV5-8 and TRBJ2-7, with D unclear. Trimming cost V 7 bases and J 2 bases, with 7 bases left between them. Germline V gene data show CDR1 as SGHTS and CDR2 as YDEGEE. The CDR3 consists of 11 residues. The whole variable domain, filled in from reference TRBV5-8 and TRBJ2-7, reads EAGVTQSPTHLIKTRGQQATLRCSPISGHTSVYWYQQALGLGLQFLLWYDEGEERNRGNFPPRFSGRQFPNYSSELNVNALELEDSALYLCASLLPYEQYFGPGTRLTVT.

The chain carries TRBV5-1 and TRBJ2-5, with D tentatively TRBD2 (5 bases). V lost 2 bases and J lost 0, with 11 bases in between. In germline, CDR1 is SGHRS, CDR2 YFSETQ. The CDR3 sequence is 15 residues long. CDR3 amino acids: CASSLRGSYQETQYF. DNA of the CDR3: TGCGCCAGCAGCTTAAGAGGGTCGTACCAAGAGACCCAGTACTTC. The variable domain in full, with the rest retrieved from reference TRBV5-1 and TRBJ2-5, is KAGVTQTPRYLIKTRGQQVTLSCSPISGHRSVSWYQQTPGQGLQFLFEYFSETQRNKGNFPGRFSGRQFSNSRSEMNVSTLELGDSALYLCASSLRGSYQETQYFGPGTRLLVL.

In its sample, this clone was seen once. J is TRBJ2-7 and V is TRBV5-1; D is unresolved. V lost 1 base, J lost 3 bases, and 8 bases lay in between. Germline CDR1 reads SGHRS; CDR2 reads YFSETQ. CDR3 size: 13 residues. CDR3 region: CASSLLANYEQYF. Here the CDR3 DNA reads TGCGCCAGCAGCTTGCTGGCAAACTACGAGCAGTACTTC.

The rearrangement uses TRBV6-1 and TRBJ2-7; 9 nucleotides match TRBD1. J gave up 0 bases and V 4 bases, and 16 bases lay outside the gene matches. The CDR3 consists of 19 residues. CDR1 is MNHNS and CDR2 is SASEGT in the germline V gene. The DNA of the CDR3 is TGTGCCAGCAGTGTAGTGACAGGGGGACCGCCTCTGAGCTCCTACGAGCAGTACTTC. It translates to CASSVVTGGPPLSSYEQYF.

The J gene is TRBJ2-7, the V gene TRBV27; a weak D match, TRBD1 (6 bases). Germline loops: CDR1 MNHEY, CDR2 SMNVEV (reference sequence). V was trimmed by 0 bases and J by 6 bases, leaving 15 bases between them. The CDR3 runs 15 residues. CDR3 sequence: CASSLSFSWGLEQYF. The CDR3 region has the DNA TGTGCCAGCAGTTTATCGTTCTCGTGGGGGCTCGAGCAGTACTTC.

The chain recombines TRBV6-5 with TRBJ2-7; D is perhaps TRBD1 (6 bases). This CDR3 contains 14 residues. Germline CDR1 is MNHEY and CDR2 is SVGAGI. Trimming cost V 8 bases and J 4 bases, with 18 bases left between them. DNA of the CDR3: TGTGCCAGCTCAATGGGCCGGGACATGTACGAGCAGTACTTC. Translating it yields CASSMGRDMYEQYF.

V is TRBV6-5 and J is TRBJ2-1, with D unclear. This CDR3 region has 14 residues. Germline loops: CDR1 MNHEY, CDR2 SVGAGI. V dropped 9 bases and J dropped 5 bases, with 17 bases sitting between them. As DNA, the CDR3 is TGTGCCAGTATTCCCTCTATTCTCGACAATGAGCAGTTCTTC. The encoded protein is CASIPSILDNEQFF.

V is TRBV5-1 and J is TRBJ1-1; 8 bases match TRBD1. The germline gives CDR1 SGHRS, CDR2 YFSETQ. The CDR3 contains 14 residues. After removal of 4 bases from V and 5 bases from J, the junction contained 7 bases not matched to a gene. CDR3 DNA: TGCGCCAGCAGCCCACAGGGGGGAGGGACTGAAGCTTTCTTT. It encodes CASSPQGGGTEAFF.

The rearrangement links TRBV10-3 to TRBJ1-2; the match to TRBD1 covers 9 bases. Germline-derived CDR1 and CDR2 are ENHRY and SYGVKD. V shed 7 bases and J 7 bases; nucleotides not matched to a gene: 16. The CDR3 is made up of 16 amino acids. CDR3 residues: CAITTSEQGALFGYTF. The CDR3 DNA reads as TGTGCCATCACCACCTCCGAACAGGGGGCGCTTTTTGGCTACACCTTC.

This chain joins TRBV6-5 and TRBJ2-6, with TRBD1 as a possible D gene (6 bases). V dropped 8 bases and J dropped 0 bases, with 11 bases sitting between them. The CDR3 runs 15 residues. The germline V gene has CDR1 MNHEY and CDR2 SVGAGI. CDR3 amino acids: CASGDRSSGANVLTF. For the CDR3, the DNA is TGTGCCAGCGGAGACAGGTCCTCTGGGGCCAACGTCCTGACTTTC.

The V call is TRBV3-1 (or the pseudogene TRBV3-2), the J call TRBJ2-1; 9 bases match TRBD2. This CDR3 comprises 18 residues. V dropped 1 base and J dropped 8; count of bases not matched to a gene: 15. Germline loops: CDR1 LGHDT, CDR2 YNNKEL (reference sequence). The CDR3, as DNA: TGTGCCAGCAGCCAAGTGGGAATAGCGGGAGTTAATAGCTATGAGCAGTTCTTC. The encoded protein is CASSQVGIAGVNSYEQFF.

As DNA, the CDR3 is TGTGCCAGCAGCTTAGCCCAGGGGTGGACTGAAGCTTTCTTT. As protein: CASSLAQGWTEAFF. The rearrangement links TRBV7-2 to TRBJ1-1, with D perhaps matching TRBD1 (6 bases). CDR3 size: 14 residues. Germline V CDR1 and CDR2: SGHTA, FQGNSA. Deletions cut 0 bases from V and 5 bases from J, with 10 bases between.

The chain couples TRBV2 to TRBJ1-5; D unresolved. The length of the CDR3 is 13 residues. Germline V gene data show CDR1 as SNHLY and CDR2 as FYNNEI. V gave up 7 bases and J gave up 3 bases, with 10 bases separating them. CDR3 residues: CASIGGLNQPQHF. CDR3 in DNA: TGTGCCAGCATCGGCGGCCTCAATCAGCCCCAGCATTTT.